Below are 30 T cell receptor beta chains sequenced from a single sample in a study of T cells in Graves' hyperthyroidism and ophthalmopathy. RNA transcripts gave rise to amplified TCR beta CDR3 regions. HTBI primers drove first-round RT-PCR of the TCR CDR3. TCRdb passed the multiplex PCR reads through MiXCR, listing each CDR3 protein once. The data contain about 350,000 distinct CDR3 sequences, roughly 13% of them singletons. Sequenced material: blood. The receptor source for this set is a middle-aged woman with Graves' ophthalmopathy.

The CDR3 coding sequence is TGTGCCTGGAGTGCCCCCTTAGGGCTAGGCTACACCTTC. Amino acids: CAWSAPLGLGYTF. The chain carries TRBV30 and TRBJ1-2, with D hard to call. The CDR3 totals 13 residues. V was cut by 1 base and J by 8 bases, with 14 bases left in between. Germline CDR1 GTSNPN, CDR2 SVGIG (reference sequence).

This clonotype was counted ten times or more. V usage is TRBV14 and J usage is TRBJ2-3, with TRBD1 matching over 7 bases. Germline V gene lookup returns CDR1 SGHDN and CDR2 FVKESK. The V and J ends lost 5 bases and 7 bases, in that order; junction bases with no gene match: 9. The CDR3 covers 14 residues. The CDR3 here is CASSNINRGNTQYF. The CDR3 bases are TGTGCCAGCAGCAACATAAACAGGGGTAATACGCAGTATTTT.

This clonotype was counted ten times or more. The V call is TRBV20-1, the J call TRBJ2-3, with D perhaps matching TRBD2 (5 bases). CDR1 is DFQATT and CDR2 is SNEGSKA in the germline V gene (reference sequence). The ends were cut back, 6 bases at V and 3 bases at J, with 13 bases in the middle. This CDR3 comprises 13 residues. The CDR3 coding sequence is TGCAGTGCGGCTTCGGGAACGACAGATACGCAGTATTTT. Amino acid sequence: CSAASGTTDTQYF.

The rearrangement joins TRBV27 to TRBJ1-5; D is undetermined. V lost 3 bases and J 4 bases, leaving 13 bases between the germline ends. This CDR3 is 15 amino acids long. CDR1 is MNHEY and CDR2 is SMNVEV in the germline V gene (reference sequence). DNA of the CDR3: TGTGCCAGCAGTTTCGTACCTGGCGGGAATCAGCCCCAGCATTTT. Its protein product is CASSFVPGGNQPQHF.

This clonotype was counted a few times. The genes are TRBV11-1 and TRBJ2-1, with 9 bases fitting TRBD2. The germline V gene encodes CDR1 SGHAT and CDR2 FQDESV (reference sequence). The CDR3 runs to 15 residues. The V segment lost 5 bases and the J segment 7 bases; nucleotides outside the gene matches: 9. This CDR3 reads CASSAKGLASNEQFF. CDR3 nucleotides: TGTGCCAGCAGCGCAAAGGGACTAGCTAGTAATGAGCAGTTCTTC.

The chain recombines TRBV5-6 with TRBJ1-3; D not resolved. The CDR3 is made up of 15 amino acids. Germline V lookup: CDR1 SGHDT, CDR2 YYEEEE. V was trimmed by 3 bases and J by 3 bases, leaving 13 bases between them. This CDR3 is CASSYGPIDGNTIYF. Here the CDR3 DNA reads TGTGCCAGCAGCTACGGACCGATTGATGGAAACACCATATATTTT.

This clonotype came up many times. The chain uses TRBV2 and TRBJ2-7; no firm D call. The V gene's germline CDR1 is SNHLY and CDR2 FYNNEI. Deletions cut 3 bases from V and 3 bases from J, with 15 bases between. There are 15 residues in the CDR3. The DNA for the CDR3 is TGTGCCAGCAGTGATTATGGCCTACCCGTCTACGAGCAGTACTTC. Translation gives CASSDYGLPVYEQYF.

This clonotype has a count of ten or more. This rearrangement joins TRBV27 to TRBJ2-3, with 9 bases fitting TRBD2. The CDR3 totals 14 residues. Looked up from germline, CDR1 is MNHEY and CDR2 is SMNVEV (reference sequence). Trimming at V came to 7 bases and at J to 4 bases, leaving 6 bases not matched to a gene. This chain's CDR3 is CASKPGLASDTQYF. DNA for the CDR3: TGTGCCAGCAAACCGGGACTAGCATCAGATACGCAGTATTTT.

A few counts support this clonotype. The gene calls are TRBV7-9 and TRBJ1-4; no clear D gene. CDR1 is SEHNR, CDR2 FQNEAQ, per germline (reference sequence). Trimming stripped 5 bases from V and 5 bases from J, with 12 bases between. The CDR3 covers 14 residues. The CDR3 nucleotides read TGTGCCAGCAGCCGCCTCTTTGAAAATGAAAAACTGTTTTTT. Translated: CASSRLFENEKLFF.

This clonotype showed up many times. The rearrangement uses TRBV2 and TRBJ2-7; weak D call: TRBD2 (7 bases). This CDR3 contains 14 residues. Trimming took 7 bases from V and 2 from J, leaving 15 bases between them. Germline lookup yields CDR1 SNHLY and CDR2 FYNNEI. The CDR3 reads CASKGGLTTYEQYF. In nucleotides, the CDR3 is TGTGCCAGCAAGGGGGGACTAACCACCTACGAGCAGTACTTC.

This clonotype was seen repeatedly, ten times or more. The chain combines TRBV28 with TRBJ1-3; TRBD1 matches at 11 bases. Germline V lookup: CDR1 MDHEN, CDR2 SYDVKM. Trimming removed 6 bases from V and 2 bases from J; junction bases left unmatched: 0. The CDR3 consists of 14 residues. The CDR3 bases are TGTGCCAGCAGGGGACAGGGGGCTGGAAACACCATATATTTT. This encodes CASRGQGAGNTIYF.

Details on this clonotype: A much more abundant neighbour one base away suggests this may be a read error. V gene TRBV29-1 combines with J gene TRBJ1-2, with TRBD1 matching over 8 bases. The CDR3 consists of 14 residues. Trimming cost V 6 bases and J 4 bases; bases outside gene matches: 10. Per germline, CDR1 SQVTM and CDR2 ANQGSEA. The CDR3 DNA sequence: TGCAGCGTGGACCCCCAGGGGGCTGGCTATGGCTACACCTTC. Protein product: CSVDPQGAGYGYTF.

The chain is built from TRBV4-2 and TRBJ2-1; possibly TRBD2 for D (6 bases). The CDR3 covers 17 residues. The V end lost 1 base, the J end lost 2 bases, and 15 bases lay between the germline ends. Per germline, CDR1 LGHNA and CDR2 YNFKEQ. CDR3 sequence (DNA): TGTGCCAGCAGCCAAGGGCTTGGGGGGACGACCTACAATGAGCAGTTCTTC. It specifies CASSQGLGGTTYNEQFF.

This clonotype was seen more than once but under ten times. CDR3 sequence (DNA): TGTGCCAGCAAACTTCGACAGGGGATGAGGGAGACCCAGTACTTC. Encoded protein: CASKLRQGMRETQYF. The chain employs TRBV12-3 or TRBV12-4 and TRBJ2-5; the match to TRBD1 covers 8 bases. Trimming at V came to 7 bases and at J to 5 bases, leaving 12 bases not matched to a gene. This CDR3 is built from 15 residues.

The CDR3 reads CASSQTTGTVAKNIQYF. The CDR3 coding sequence is TGTGCCAGCTCACAGACGACAGGGACCGTAGCCAAAAACATTCAGTACTTC. V and J are TRBV18 and TRBJ2-4; TRBD1 matches at 7 bases. The CDR3 covers 17 residues. From germline, CDR1 is KGHSH and CDR2 LQKENI. With V trimmed by 4 bases and J by 0 bases, 9 bases remained unmatched. Filled out from reference TRBV18 and TRBJ2-4, the complete variable domain reads NAGVMQNPRHLVRRRGQEARLRCSPMKGHSHVYWYRQLPEEGLKFMVYLQKENIIDESGMPKERFSAEFPKEGPSILRIQQVVRGDSAAYFCASSQTTGTVAKNIQYFGAGTRLSVL.

This chain joins TRBV5-4 and TRBJ2-5; 10 positions agree with TRBD2. Germline V gene sequence: CDR1 SGHNT, CDR2 YYREEE (reference sequence). V was clipped by 1 base and J by 3 bases; unmatched bases: 3. The CDR3 contains 15 residues. Here the CDR3 reads CASSLKLAGEETQYF. The CDR3 DNA reads TGTGCCAGCAGCTTGAAGCTAGCGGGGGAAGAGACCCAGTACTTC.

In its sample, this clonotype was seen many times. V gene TRBV5-1 combines with J gene TRBJ1-1; D ambiguous. The germline V gene encodes CDR1 SGHRS and CDR2 YFSETQ. The germline V and J ends were trimmed by 0 bases and 2 bases, with 8 bases remaining between them. CDR3 length equals 14 residues. Here the CDR3 DNA reads TGCGCCAGCAGCTTGGAACGCAGAAACACTGAAGCTTTCTTT. Translating gives CASSLERRNTEAFF.

This clonotype was seen ten or more times. At one end, the junction sequence differs from germline, possibly due to a read error. The chain uses TRBV7-7 and TRBJ2-1, with a possible D match to TRBD2 (5 bases). Per the germline V gene, CDR1 is SSHAT and CDR2 is FNYEAQ (reference sequence). The CDR3 loop spans 15 amino acids. CDR3 protein: CASSVGLSSYNEQFF. Written as DNA, the CDR3 is TGTGCTAGCAGCGTCGGACTGAGCTCCTACAATGAGCAGTTCTTC.

This clonotype appeared once. V gene TRBV6-1 combines with J gene TRBJ2-3; the D gene could be TRBD1 or TRBD2 (6 bases each). This CDR3 region has 15 residues. Trimming took off 7 bases at V and 1 base at J, with 15 bases between the two ends. Germline-derived CDR1 and CDR2 are MNHNS and SASEGT. This CDR3 reads CASIPEGGGTDTQYF. The CDR3 coding sequence is TGTGCCAGCATTCCGGAGGGGGGAGGCACAGATACGCAGTATTTT.

In this sample, this clonotype turned up many times. The chain carries TRBV6-1 and TRBJ2-7; 10 positions match TRBD2. V was pared by 4 bases and J by 4 bases, with 1 base of the junction left unmatched. CDR1 is MNHNS, CDR2 SASEGT, per germline. This CDR3 has 13 residues. CDR3 loop: CASSVSGRYEQYF. The CDR3 bases are TGTGCCAGCAGTGTTAGCGGGAGGTACGAGCAGTACTTC.

In this sample, this clonotype turned up many times. The chain employs TRBV28 and TRBJ2-7; 9 positions agree with TRBD2. V lost 5 bases to trimming and J lost 0 bases; unmatched junction nucleotides: 5. This CDR3 is 15 amino acids long. The germline CDR1 and CDR2 sequences are MDHEN and SYDVKM. CDR3 protein: CASSPYSGSSYEQYF. The CDR3 coding sequence is TGTGCCAGCAGTCCTTATAGCGGGAGCTCCTACGAGCAGTACTTC.

The sample holds many counts of this clonotype. The CDR3 bases are TGTGCCAGCAGTTTCTTGGGACAGGGGATAGAGACCCAGTACTTC. Translated, it gives CASSFLGQGIETQYF. V usage is TRBV28 and J usage is TRBJ2-5, with 10 bases matching TRBD1. Germline CDR1 reads MDHEN; CDR2 reads SYDVKM. V lost 3 bases to trimming and J lost 4 bases; unmatched junction nucleotides: 5. This CDR3 spans 15 amino acids.

Many counts were recorded for this clonotype. V gene TRBV7-8 combines with J gene TRBJ1-1; 7 bases align to TRBD1. This CDR3 region has 14 residues. Germline loops: CDR1 SGHVS, CDR2 FQNEAQ. The junction had 5 bases not matched to a gene; V was cut back by 5 bases and J by 2 bases. The CDR3 DNA follows: TGTGCCAGCAGCGTTGGGACAGCTAACACTGAAGCTTTCTTT. Translating gives CASSVGTANTEAFF.

This clonotype was detected ten times or more. The chain carries TRBV12-3 or TRBV12-4 and TRBJ1-2; D may be TRBD1 (5 bases). The V gene lost 1 base and the J gene lost 0 bases, with 6 bases spanning the gap. This CDR3 comprises 14 residues. The CDR3 here is CASSLEGSNYGYTF. In DNA form, the CDR3 reads TGTGCCAGCAGTTTAGAGGGGTCTAACTATGGCTACACCTTC.

The sample holds a few counts of this clonotype. J is TRBJ1-6 and V is TRBV10-3; no definite D call. Germline V lookup: CDR1 ENHRY, CDR2 SYGVKD. CDR3 length: 12 amino acids. V was trimmed by 7 bases and J by 9 bases, leaving 10 bases between them. This CDR3 reads CAIKEGTSPLHF. The DNA for the CDR3 is TGTGCCATCAAGGAGGGAACTTCACCCCTCCACTTT.

CDR3 loop: CASSSMGDFEETQYF. The CDR3 nucleotides are TGTGCCAGCAGTTCGATGGGGGACTTCGAAGAGACCCAGTACTTC. The genes are TRBV12-3 or TRBV12-4 and TRBJ2-5, with D perhaps TRBD2 (6 bases). The length of the CDR3 is 15 residues. The V end lost 4 bases, the J end lost 3 bases, and 15 bases lay between the germline ends.

CDR3 DNA sequence: TGTGCCAGCAGCTCCAGAGGACAGGGCGGGACTGAAGCTTTCTTT. It codes for CASSSRGQGGTEAFF. The chain recombines TRBV11-2 with TRBJ1-1, with 8 bases aligning to TRBD1. The germline V gene has CDR1 SGHAT and CDR2 FQNNGV. The CDR3 consists of 15 residues. The trim removed 4 bases at V and 5 bases at J, leaving 9 bases unmatched.

This sequence joins TRBV20-1 and TRBJ2-1, with D possibly TRBD2 on 5 matching bases. The V gene lost 4 bases and the J gene lost 4 bases, with 8 bases spanning the gap. Germline V gives CDR1 DFQATT, CDR2 SNEGSKA (reference sequence). This CDR3 has 12 residues. The CDR3 DNA is TGCAGTGCTAAAACGGGGTACAATGAGCAGTTCTTC. Its protein product is CSAKTGYNEQFF.

This clonotype was counted at least ten times. CDR3 sequence reads: CASSTDPSSRQFF. The CDR3 bases are TGTGCCAGCAGCACAGACCCCAGTTCCAGGCAGTTCTTC. V usage is TRBV7-2 and J usage is TRBJ2-1; D is ambiguous. V shed 5 bases and J shed 12 bases, with 17 bases lying between them. The CDR3 consists of 13 residues. Germline assignment: CDR1 SGHTA and CDR2 FQGNSA.

In its sample, this clonotype was seen many times. The V and J genes are TRBV11-2 and TRBJ1-1, with TRBD1 identical over 7 bases. V shed 5 bases and J 6 bases; nucleotides not matched to a gene: 6. From germline, CDR1 is SGHAT and CDR2 FQNNGV. The CDR3 length is 13 residues. In DNA form, the CDR3 reads TGTGCCAGCAGCCACAGACAGGGTCCTGAAGCTTTCTTT. Amino acid sequence: CASSHRQGPEAFF.